This is a list of T cell receptor beta chains from one sample in a study of technical replicates of blood from four donors. The table came from immunoSEQ multiplex PCR; TCRdb's copy has only in-frame clones and leaves some out. The data contain 13,000 to 15,000 clones, 84% of them singletons. Material: PBMCs. These receptors were collected from a human donor in good health. Both conserved end residues are part of each CDR3. D genes are given only for firm matches. Rows give clone size only sometimes, using once, few, many, or a class for an expanded clone.

>TRBV28|TRBJ1-5|NA|NA
CASSLTGSQPQHF
TGTGCCAGCAGTTTAACAGGGAGTCAGCCCCAGCATTTT
>TRBV7-2|TRBJ1-5|NA|NA
CASSLSGNQPQHF
TGTGCCAGCAGCCTCTCAGGGAATCAGCCCCAGCATTTT
>TRBV19|TRBJ1-2|few|TRBD1
CASSVPGTGGYYGYTF
TGTGCCAGTAGTGTTCCAGGGACAGGGGGGTACTATGGCTACACCTTC
>TRBV18|TRBJ2-1|NA|TRBD2
CASSPQGLANYNEQFF
TGTGCCAGCTCACCACAGGGACTAGCGAACTACAATGAGCAGTTCTTC
>TRBV25-1|TRBJ1-2|NA|NA
CASSGRARANYGYTF
TGTGCCAGCAGTGGCAGGGCCCGAGCTAACTATGGCTACACCTTC
>TRBV5-1|TRBJ2-7|NA|NA
CASSPPNRFDEQYF
TGCGCCAGCAGCCCCCCAAACAGGTTCGACGAGCAGTACTTC
>TRBV11-3|TRBJ2-1|NA|TRBD2
CASSAGLAENNEQFF
TGTGCCAGCAGCGCGGGACTAGCTGAAAATAATGAGCAGTTCTTC
>TRBV7-3|TRBJ2-1|NA|TRBD2
CASSLGTSGDEQFF
TGTGCCAGCAGCTTAGGGACTAGCGGGGACGAGCAGTTCTTC
>TRBV30|TRBJ2-1|NA|NA
CAWSSQENKVQFF
TGTGCCTGGAGTTCACAGGAGAACAAGGTGCAGTTCTTC
>TRBV7-8|TRBJ2-7|NA|NA
CASSLEWRRDVSYEQYF
TGTGCCAGCAGCTTAGAATGGCGGCGGGACGTCTCCTACGAGCAGTACTTC
>TRBV5-1|TRBJ2-7|NA|NA
CASSLFGRWREEQYF
TGCGCCAGCAGCTTGTTTGGCAGGTGGCGTGAGGAGCAGTACTTC
>TRBV27|TRBJ1-2|NA|TRBD1
CASSVDRVNYGYTF
TGTGCCAGCAGTGTCGACAGGGTCAACTATGGCTACACCTTC
>TRBV18|TRBJ2-3|NA|TRBD2
CASSSSVPLADSVDTQYF
TGTGCCAGCTCATCCTCAGTCCCACTAGCGGACTCCGTCGATACGCAGTATTTT
>TRBV15|TRBJ1-2|few|NA
CATSRDAWGYTF
TGTGCCACCAGCAGAGATGCGTGGGGCTACACCTTC
>TRBV15|TRBJ2-5|NA|NA
CASRVDVNQETQYF
TGTGCCTCGCGGGTAGATGTCAACCAAGAGACCCAGTACTTC
>TRBV6-1|TRBJ2-1|NA|TRBD2
CASSETSGALYNEQFF
TGTGCCAGCAGTGAAACTAGCGGGGCATTATACAATGAGCAGTTCTTC
>TRBV1|TRBJ1-2|NA|NA
CTSSQPATGTGASFMGYTF
TGCACCAGCAGTCAACCGGCGACCGGGACAGGGGCTAGTTTTATGGGCTACACCTTC
>TRBV6-5|TRBJ1-3|NA|TRBD1
CASFRGTGNTIYF
TGTGCCAGCTTCAGGGGGACCGGAAACACCATATATTTT
>TRBV27|TRBJ2-3|NA|TRBD2
CASSPPLAGGTDTQYF
TGTGCCAGCAGTCCACCCCTAGCGGGAGGAACAGATACGCAGTATTTT
>TRBV7-6|TRBJ2-7|few|TRBD2
CASSPGLGAEQYF
TGTGCCAGCAGCCCAGGACTAGGAGCGGAGCAGTACTTC
>TRBV6-1|TRBJ2-6|NA|NA
CASSEKGDSGANVLTF
TGTGCCAGCAGTGAAAAGGGGGATTCGGGGGCCAACGTCCTGACTTTC
>TRBV10-1|TRBJ2-3|NA|NA
CASSLNLQGDTQYF
TGCGCCAGCAGCCTAAACCTACAGGGAGATACGCAGTATTTT
>TRBV5-1|TRBJ2-3|NA|TRBD2
CASSLEGREGTDTQYF
TGCGCCAGCAGCTTGGAGGGGCGGGAGGGCACAGATACGCAGTATTTT
>TRBV27|TRBJ2-5|NA|NA
CASSLRGLETQYF
TGTGCCAGCAGTTTACGAGGATTAGAGACCCAGTACTTC
>TRBV18|TRBJ1-2|NA|TRBD1
CASSPGQEVNYGYTF
TGTGCCAGCTCACCAGGACAGGAAGTCAACTATGGCTACACCTTC
>TRBV28|TRBJ2-7|once|TRBD1
CASSGPRGQGLYEQYF
TGTGCCAGCAGTGGCCCCCGGGGACAGGGGTTGTACGAGCAGTACTTC
>TRBV19|TRBJ1-2|NA|TRBD1
CASRPTGAPGYGYTF
TGTGCCAGTAGGCCGACAGGGGCCCCTGGCTATGGCTACACCTTC
>TRBV7-6|TRBJ2-7|few|NA
CASSLVETGGGQGYEQYF
TGTGCCAGCAGCTTAGTAGAGACCGGGGGGGGACAGGGTTACGAGCAGTACTTC
>TRBV28|TRBJ2-1|NA|TRBD2
CASSLPDGVSGSGEQFF
TGTGCCAGCAGTTTACCGGACGGTGTTAGCGGGAGCGGTGAGCAGTTCTTC
>TRBV27|TRBJ2-7|NA|TRBD2
CASSPGLAGPYEQYF
TGTGCCAGCAGCCCAGGGCTAGCGGGCCCCTACGAGCAGTACTTC
>TRBV11-3|TRBJ2-2|NA|NA
CASSSEGPGELFF
TGTGCCAGCAGCTCCGAGGGCCCTGGGGAGCTGTTTTTT
>TRBV7-9|TRBJ2-3|NA|NA
CASSLGVFADTQYF
TGTGCCAGCAGCTTAGGCGTGTTTGCAGATACGCAGTATTTT
>TRBV27|TRBJ1-5|few|TRBD1
CASSPRTGTAQPQHF
TGTGCCAGCAGTCCCCGGACAGGGACCGCTCAGCCCCAGCATTTT
>TRBV6-1|TRBJ2-7|once|TRBD2
CASSSTGTTTYEQYF
TGTGCCAGCAGCTCAACCGGGACTACCACCTACGAGCAGTACTTC
>TRBV10-3|TRBJ1-1|NA|NA
CAISESTRGVTEAFF
TGTGCCATCAGTGAGTCGACTCGGGGGGTCACTGAAGCTTTCTTT
>TRBV6-1|TRBJ2-3|NA|NA
CASNYGGSTDTQYF
TGTGCCAGCAATTATGGCGGTAGCACAGATACGCAGTATTTT
>TRBV5-1|TRBJ2-2|once|TRBD2
CASSFGSGRPNTGELFF
TGCGCCAGCAGCTTCGGTAGCGGGAGGCCCAACACCGGGGAGCTGTTTTTT